This T cell receptor (beta chain) was captured in a study of blood T cell repertoires in COVID-19. Whole-study context: The study drew acute and convalescent COVID-19 samples from the United States, Italy and Spain.

In the authors' methods: Estimates of nucleated cell counts were drawn from the amplification of reference gene primers. Only in-frame clones appear in the TCRdb table, and some are missing; sequencing was by immunoSEQ multiplex PCR. D and trimming come from the DNA, and the V and J calls and clone size come from that table. Among fewer than 200,000 clones, around 83% were seen once, and the ten largest hold around 8%. The germline V gene has CDR1 KGHSH and CDR2 LQKENI. The CDR3 sequence is 16 residues long. V dropped 2 bases and J dropped 2; count of bases not matched to a gene: 2. The TCR sequence derives from a woman in her 70s with COVID-19, enrolled during active disease. Sequencing was done on a sample of peripheral blood. J is TRBJ2-3 and V is TRBV18, with TRBD2 matching 12 bases. Here the CDR3 reads CASSPWTSGNTDTQYF. In DNA form, the CDR3 reads TGTGCCAGCTCACCATGGACTAGCGGGAACACAGATACGCAGTATTTT.